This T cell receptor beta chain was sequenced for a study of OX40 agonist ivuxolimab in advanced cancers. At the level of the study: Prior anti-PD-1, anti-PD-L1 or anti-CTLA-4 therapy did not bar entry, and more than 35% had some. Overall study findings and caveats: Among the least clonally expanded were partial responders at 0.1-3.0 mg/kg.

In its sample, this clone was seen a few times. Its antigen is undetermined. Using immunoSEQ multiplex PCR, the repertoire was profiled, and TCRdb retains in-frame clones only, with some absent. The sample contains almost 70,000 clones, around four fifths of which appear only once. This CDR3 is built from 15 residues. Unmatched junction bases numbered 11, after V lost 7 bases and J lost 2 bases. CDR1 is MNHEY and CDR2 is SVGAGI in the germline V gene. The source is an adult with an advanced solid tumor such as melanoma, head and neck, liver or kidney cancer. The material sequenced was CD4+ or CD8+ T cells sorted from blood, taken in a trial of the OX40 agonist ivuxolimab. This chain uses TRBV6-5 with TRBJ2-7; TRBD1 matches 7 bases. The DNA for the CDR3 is TGTGCCAGCACCTTGAGAGGGGGCGCTACCTACGAGCAGTACTTC. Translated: CASTLRGGATYEQYF.